What follows are 30 T cell receptor beta chains derived from one specimen sequenced in a study of esophageal squamous cell carcinoma under preoperative chemotherapy. MiXCR, run by TCRdb on the PCR reads, gives a single entry per CDR3 protein. The sample shows almost 9,500 distinct CDR3 sequences, approximately 48% of them seen only once. Specified time point: after preoperative PTX-NDP chemotherapy. The specimen was taken from a patient given preoperative chemotherapy. Receptor source: a human donor with esophageal squamous cell carcinoma. The donor label of this sample is uncertain.

For this clonotype: At one boundary the junction diverges from the germline segment, which might be a read error. The rearrangement uses TRBV6-1 and TRBJ2-3, with 7 bases identical to TRBD2. This CDR3 has 16 residues. Per the germline V gene, CDR1 is MNHNS and CDR2 is SASEGT. Here the CDR3 reads CASTGFGGREADTQYF. CDR3 sequence (DNA): TGTGCCAGCACGGGTTTTGGGGGACGGGAGGCAGATACCCAGTATTTC.

This clonotype was recorded at least ten times. This chain links TRBV7-2 with TRBJ2-5, with 12 bases matching TRBD2. Germline-derived CDR1 and CDR2 are SGHTA and FQGNSA. The CDR3 extends over 14 amino acids. The trim removed 5 bases at V and 11 bases at J, leaving 9 bases unmatched. The CDR3 loop is CASSPWTSGTEQYF. The CDR3 nucleotides are TGTGCCAGCAGCCCCTGGACTAGCGGGACTGAGCAGTACTTC.

This clonotype has a handful of counts. This sequence joins TRBV6-1 and TRBJ1-5; 8 bases map to TRBD1. Germline V gene lookup returns CDR1 MNHNS and CDR2 SASEGT. CDR3 size: 15 residues. Trimming cost V 4 bases and J 3 bases; bases outside gene matches: 5. Here the CDR3 DNA reads TGTGCCAGCAGTGGGAGGACAGGGTACAATCAGCCCCAGCATTTT. Translated, it gives CASSGRTGYNQPQHF.

This clonotype was seen ten or more times. The V and J genes are TRBV6-4 and TRBJ2-4, with 7 nucleotides matching TRBD1. Germline values: CDR1 MRHNA, CDR2 SNTAGT. The CDR3 sequence is 17 residues long. V lost 1 base, J lost 2 bases, and 8 bases stayed unmatched. CDR3 region: CASSDYLEGATKNIQYF. DNA of the CDR3: TGTGCCAGCAGTGACTATTTAGAGGGGGCAACCAAAAACATTCAGTACTTC.

This clonotype was picked up a small number of times. The genes are TRBV6-5 and TRBJ1-6; D remains unclear. The CDR3 length is 17 residues. V shed 0 bases and J shed 6 bases, with 15 bases lying between them. Germline V gene sequence: CDR1 MNHEY, CDR2 SVGAGI. The CDR3 region has the DNA TGTGCCAGCAGTTACTCCTACGTCGACATACCTAATTCACCCCTCCACTTT. Its protein is CASSYSYVDIPNSPLHF.

This clonotype was picked up many times. The V gene is TRBV6-1, the J gene TRBJ2-1; the D gene is possibly TRBD2 (5 bases). The germline V and J ends were trimmed by 6 bases and 8 bases, with 8 bases remaining between them. CDR1 is MNHNS and CDR2 is SASEGT in the germline V gene. The CDR3 totals 11 residues. As DNA, the CDR3 is TGTGCCAGCAGAAGAGCGGATGAGCAGTTCTTC. Amino acid sequence: CASRRADEQFF.

This clonotype was observed at least ten times. The rearrangement joins TRBV7-8 to TRBJ2-1, with 9 nucleotides matching TRBD2. In germline, CDR1 is SGHVS, CDR2 FQNEAQ. The CDR3 is made up of 16 amino acids. J lost 8 bases, V lost 5 bases, and 13 bases had no gene match. The CDR3 DNA follows: TGTGCCAGCAGCCCCTTAGCGGGAGTGGGCGGGTATGAGCAGTTCTTC. It codes for CASSPLAGVGGYEQFF.

This clonotype occurred a few times. V and J are TRBV29-1 and TRBJ2-4; TRBD1 might be the D (5 bases). The DNA matches TRBJ2-7 better at its end, which makes the J call doubtful. The CDR3 is 13 residues long. CDR1 SQVTM and CDR2 ANQGSEA come from the germline V gene. The CDR3 reads CSVESGYGYEQYF. The CDR3 nucleotides are TGCAGCGTTGAATCAGGGTATGGCTACGAGCAGTACTTC.

The chain uses TRBV12-5 and TRBJ1-1; 7 nucleotides agree with TRBD1. The CDR3 extends over 15 amino acids. Germline trimming cut 0 bases from V and 6 bases from J; bases unmatched to any gene: 7. Germline lookup yields CDR1 LGHNT and CDR2 FRNRAP. The CDR3 spells CASGLVPGQGAEAFF. In DNA, the CDR3 is TGTGCTAGTGGTTTGGTCCCGGGCCAGGGGGCTGAAGCTTTCTTT.

This clonotype appeared once. The chain has TRBV6-1 and TRBJ2-3; perhaps D is TRBD1 or TRBD2 (7 bases each). CDR1 is MNHNS and CDR2 is SASEGT in the germline V gene. Trimming shortened V by 8 bases and J by 9 bases, and 27 bases separated the two germline ends. The CDR3 runs 16 residues. CDR3 coding DNA: TGTGCCAGCGCGGGGGCAGGGGGGGGTGACCAAGAGACGCAGTATTTT. This encodes CASAGAGGGDQETQYF.

At least ten counts were recorded for this clonotype. V gene TRBV6-1 combines with J gene TRBJ1-1, with D perhaps matching TRBD1 (6 bases). Per germline, CDR1 MNHNS and CDR2 SASEGT. This CDR3 contains 13 residues. Trimming took 6 bases from V and 4 from J, leaving 12 bases between them. The CDR3 protein is CASSQGGVTEAFF. For the CDR3, the DNA is TGTGCCAGCAGCCAAGGGGGTGTCACTGAAGCTTTCTTT.

The V gene is TRBV7-3, the J gene TRBJ2-4; possibly TRBD1 or TRBD2 for D (7 bases each). Trimming pared 11 bases from V and 5 bases from J, leaving 28 bases between. The CDR3 covers 17 residues. The V gene's germline CDR1 is SGHTA and CDR2 FQGTGA. CDR3 protein: CALQGQGGGGDQNIQYF. The CDR3 coding sequence is TGTGCCTTACAGGGGCAGGGAGGGGGGGGAGACCAAAACATTCAGTACTTC.

This clonotype was counted only a few times. V gene TRBV6-1 combines with J gene TRBJ2-3; 14 bases are a match to TRBD2. The J call may be in error: the DNA end matches TRBJ2-7 better. Germline V lookup: CDR1 MNHNS, CDR2 SASEGT. CDR3 length: 16 residues. The CDR3 DNA reads as TGTGCCAGCAGTGCCCGACTAGCGGGAGGGCTCGATGAGCAGTACTTC. Protein sequence: CASSARLAGGLDEQYF.

CDR3 bases: TGTGCCAGCAGTGAAGGCCATAAGGTCCAGAGGGTGAAGACCCAGTACTTC. It yields the protein CASSEGHKVQRVKTQYF. The V gene is TRBV6-1, the J gene TRBJ2-5, with TRBD2 as a possible D gene (5 bases). This CDR3 spans 17 amino acids. The V and J ends lost 1 base and 6 bases respectively, with 21 bases between them. The germline V gene has CDR1 MNHNS and CDR2 SASEGT.

V usage is TRBV12-3 or TRBV12-4 and J usage is TRBJ2-1; 7 nucleotides align to TRBD2. The DNA end lines up better with TRBJ2-7; the J call may be wrong. This CDR3 spans 14 amino acids. CDR3 in DNA: TGTGCCAGCAGTTCGGTAAGCGGGACGGACGAGCAGTACTTC. The encoded protein is CASSSVSGTDEQYF.

This clonotype has only a few counts. V gene TRBV3-1 combines with J gene TRBJ2-5; 8 positions match TRBD1. The DNA end lines up better with TRBJ2-7; the J call may be wrong. The CDR3 contains 14 residues. Germline loops: CDR1 LGHDT, CDR2 YNNKEL (reference sequence). CDR3 sequence (DNA): TGTGCCAGCAGCCTCGGACAGGGAAGGGGCGAGCAGTACTTC. This gives the protein CASSLGQGRGEQYF.

The chain combines TRBV6-1 with TRBJ2-5; D gene ambiguous. The ends were cut back, 5 bases at V and 11 bases at J, with 15 bases in the middle. There are 12 residues in the CDR3. The germline gives CDR1 MNHNS, CDR2 SASEGT. For the CDR3, the DNA is TGTGCCAGCAGTCGGTTCGCTGGTGAGCAGTACTTC. It translates to CASSRFAGEQYF.

This clonotype was found a few times. The genes are TRBV6-5 and TRBJ2-1, with 9 bases identical to TRBD2. The CDR3 has 15 residues. Looked up from germline, CDR1 is MNHEY and CDR2 is SVGAGI. With 2 bases clipped from V and 10 bases from J, the junction kept 9 bases outside the gene matches. CDR3 sequence reads: CASSYQASGVSEQFF. Written as DNA, the CDR3 is TGTGCCAGCAGTTACCAGGCTAGCGGGGTCTCCGAGCAGTTCTTC.

A word on this clonotype: This is likely a read error, given that the CDR3 carries no conserved phenylalanine or tryptophan at its end. The DNA is left out, because the CDR3 cannot be placed on it with certainty; the CDR3 is given as TCRdb lists it. Here the CDR3 reads CASSTSGNYNEQFL. This sequence joins TRBV27 and TRBJ2-3; TRBD2 was called by the table and not checked on the DNA. The CDR3 length is 14 residues, termini included. Germline-derived CDR1 and CDR2 are MNHEY and SMNVEV (reference sequence).

Concerning this clonotype: A much larger clone lies one base from this, so it may be a read error. CDR3: CASSRQGAGEAQYF. CDR3 bases: TGTGCCAGCAGCAGACAGGGGGCGGGAGAGGCCCAGTACTTC. The chain links TRBV12-3 or TRBV12-4 to TRBJ2-5; 10 bases map to TRBD1. The CDR3 spans 14 residues.

This clonotype was detected many times. This chain joins TRBV12-3 or TRBV12-4 and TRBJ2-1; TRBD2 matches at 7 bases. The J call is doubtful: the DNA matches TRBJ2-7 better. The CDR3 is 13 residues long. For the CDR3, the DNA is TGTGCCAGCAGTTTAATGACTAGCACAGGGCAGTACTTC. Its protein product is CASSLMTSTGQYF.

This clonotype came up a few times. A much larger clone differs by one base, so this may be a read error. V usage is TRBV6-1 and J usage is TRBJ2-1, with 11 positions matching TRBD1. With 4 bases clipped from V and 10 bases from J, the junction kept 6 bases outside the gene matches. The CDR3 consists of 14 residues. Germline V gives CDR1 MNHNS, CDR2 SASEGT. The CDR3 loop reads CASSGDRGGYEQFF. The CDR3 DNA reads TGTGCCAGCAGTGGGGACAGGGGGGGCTACGAGCAGTTCTTC.

The chain uses TRBV18 and TRBJ2-3, with D tentatively TRBD2 (6 bases). The J call is in doubt because the DNA end fits TRBJ2-7 better. From germline, CDR1 is KGHSH and CDR2 LQKENI. The CDR3 covers 15 residues. DNA for the CDR3: TGTGCCAGCTCACCCCCGGGACTCAGCTACAATGAGCAGTACTTC. Its translation is CASSPPGLSYNEQYF.

This chain uses TRBV6-1 with TRBJ2-1; possible D gene TRBD2, 7 bases. Germline CDR1 and CDR2: MNHNS and SASEGT. Trimming left V 4 bases short and J 5 bases short, with 21 bases between. The CDR3 is 17 amino acids. The CDR3 loop is CASSVLRGTTEDNEQFF. The CDR3 region has the DNA TGTGCCAGCAGTGTGTTGAGGGGGACTACTGAGGACAATGAGCAGTTCTTC.

As regards this clonotype: An end of the junction does not agree with germline; a read error may underlie this. V and J are TRBV10-3 and TRBJ2-4, with 7 bases matching TRBD2. Germline V gene data show CDR1 as ENHRY and CDR2 as SYGVKD. This CDR3 spans 15 amino acids. The CDR3 nucleotides read TGTGGTGGGGGGGTCGGGGCCCGGGACCAAGACATCCAGTACTTC. It encodes CGGGVGARDQDIQYF.

V gene TRBV27 combines with J gene TRBJ2-1; TRBD2 agrees at 7 bases. After removal of 6 bases from V and 6 bases from J, the junction contained 11 bases not matched to a gene. The CDR3 totals 15 residues. CDR1 MNHEY and CDR2 SMNVEV come from the germline V gene (reference sequence). The CDR3 bases are TGTGCCAGCAGCGGGGGGATGGCGTTGGCCAATGAGCAGTTCTTC. Amino acids: CASSGGMALANEQFF.

This clonotype was counted only a few times. This chain uses TRBV30 with TRBJ2-5, with D maybe TRBD1 (5 bases). The DNA end is more similar to TRBJ2-1, so the J call may be wrong. There are 14 residues in the CDR3. Germline V gene sequence: CDR1 GTSNPN, CDR2 SVGIG (reference sequence). The CDR3 coding sequence is TGTGCCTGGAGTGCCAGGGCGGTCCAAGAGACCCAGTTCTTC. The encoded protein is CAWSARAVQETQFF.

In its sample, this clonotype ranks as medium-sized. The CDR3 does not end in the conserved phenylalanine or tryptophan, so this is likely a read error. The DNA is omitted, as the CDR3 cannot be located on it reliably, and the CDR3 follows TCRdb's listing. The chain is built from TRBV6-4 and TRBJ2-7; TRBD2 reflects the table's D call only, with no check against the DNA. The germline V gene encodes CDR1 MRHNA and CDR2 SNTAGT. The CDR3 comprises 10 residues, both ends counted. The CDR3 loop reads CASSDSGLAG.

CDR3: CASSQGQVVETQYF. CDR3 coding DNA: TGTGCCAGCAGTCAGGGACAGGTAGTGGAGACCCAGTACTTC. V gene TRBV12-3 or TRBV12-4 combines with J gene TRBJ2-1, with 8 bases identical to TRBD1. The J call may be mistaken, given a closer DNA end match to TRBJ2-5. This CDR3 has 14 amino acids.

J is TRBJ2-1 and V is TRBV6-1; possibly TRBD1 for D (5 bases). The length of the CDR3 is 13 residues. V was trimmed by 5 bases and J by 8 bases, leaving 13 bases between them. Germline CDR1 is MNHNS and CDR2 is SASEGT. CDR3 residues: CASSQGIGYEQFF. The CDR3 DNA reads TGTGCCAGCAGTCAGGGAATCGGATATGAGCAGTTCTTC.